This entry concerns a single T cell receptor (beta chain). As yet, its antigen is unknown. RNA was extracted and reverse transcribed into cDNA as the sequencing template. Libraries were prepared by immunoSEQ multiplex PCR; TCRdb keeps only in-frame clonotypes and omits some of them. The table lists some 200,000 clones, about three fifths of them singletons. These data are taken from a study of CD8+ T cells in alopecia areata. Study-level results: It was lesional scalp, especially alopecia totalis/universalis, that showed higher clonality than normal scalp.

CDR3 length: 14 amino acids. V dropped 4 bases and J dropped 4; count of bases not matched to a gene: 5. CDR1 MNHEY and CDR2 SVGAGI come from the germline V gene. Stated treatment: oral pan-JAK inhibitor, 5-10 mg twice daily. The clonotype was recovered from a human donor with alopecia areata. This material consisted of CD4+ T cells sorted from blood, taken at week 4, from a patient treated with tofacitinib. This rearrangement joins TRBV6-5 to TRBJ1-2; 8 bases align to TRBD1. Here the CDR3 reads CASSFRDRFYGYTF. DNA of the CDR3: TGTGCCAGCAGTTTCCGGGACAGGTTCTATGGCTACACCTTC.